Included here is one T cell receptor beta chain sequence, with context. The antigen remains undetermined. The sample comes from a study of cytomegalovirus exposure and HLA in healthy donors. Study details: A data release that came early held approximately 85 million unique TCRs from HLA-typed donors.

Study-level findings and limits: Later analysis demonstrated an association between a missense DCLRE1C variant and TCR beta V- and J-gene trimming. A later analysis found that most CMV-associated TCR beta chains appeared HLA-restricted.

Though probably carrying unrecorded immune exposures, donors were nominally healthy at sampling. Researchers ran the PCR with 60 Vbeta and 13 Jbeta primers. Assay: immunoSEQ multiplex PCR; the TCRdb copy retains only in-frame clones and omits some. The data hold about 150,000 clones, with 77% observed a single time. V lost 3 bases, J lost 8 bases, and 14 bases lay in between. Germline V gives CDR1 SGHVS, CDR2 FNYEAQ. The CDR3 loop spans 14 amino acids. The rearrangement joins TRBV7-6 to TRBJ2-1, with a weak D call TRBD2 (5 bases). Sequenced sample: PBMCs. This TCR came from a male donor in good health and CMV-seronegative. CDR3 protein: CASSLTPTDYEQFF. The CDR3 coding sequence is TGTGCCAGCAGCTTGACCCCCACGGACTATGAGCAGTTCTTC.